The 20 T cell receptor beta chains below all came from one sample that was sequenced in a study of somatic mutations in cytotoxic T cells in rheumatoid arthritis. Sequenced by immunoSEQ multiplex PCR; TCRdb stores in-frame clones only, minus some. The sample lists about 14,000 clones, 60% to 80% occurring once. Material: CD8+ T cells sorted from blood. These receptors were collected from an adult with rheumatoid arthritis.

The CDR3 nucleotides are TGCGCCAGCAGCCAAGATAGGACAGGGAACACTGAAGCTTTCTTT. It specifies CASSQDRTGNTEAFF. The rearrangement joins TRBV4-1 to TRBJ1-1, with TRBD1 identical over 7 bases. Trimming at V came to 0 bases and at J to 1 base, leaving 2 bases not matched to a gene. Germline CDR1 is MGHRA and CDR2 is YSYEKL. CDR3 length equals 15 residues.

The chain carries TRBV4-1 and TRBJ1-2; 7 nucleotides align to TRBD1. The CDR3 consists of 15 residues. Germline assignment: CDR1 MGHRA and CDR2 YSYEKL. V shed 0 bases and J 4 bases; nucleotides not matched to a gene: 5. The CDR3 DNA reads TGCGCCAGCAGCCAAGATTGGGGACAGATCTATGGCTACACCTTC. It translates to CASSQDWGQIYGYTF.

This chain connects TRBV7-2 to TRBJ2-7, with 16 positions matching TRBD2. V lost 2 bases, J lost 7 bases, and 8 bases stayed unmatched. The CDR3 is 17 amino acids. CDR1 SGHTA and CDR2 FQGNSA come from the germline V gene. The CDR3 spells CASSLTGTSGGEGEQYV. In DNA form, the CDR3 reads TGTGCCAGCAGCTTAACGGGGACTAGCGGGGGGGAAGGAGAGCAGTACGTC.

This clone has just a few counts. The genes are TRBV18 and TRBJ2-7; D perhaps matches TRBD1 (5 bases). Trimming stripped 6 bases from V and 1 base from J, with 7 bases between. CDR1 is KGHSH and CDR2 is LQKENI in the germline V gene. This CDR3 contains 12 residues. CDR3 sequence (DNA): TGTGCCAGCTCCCCAGGGTCCTACGAGCAGTACGTC. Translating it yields CASSPGSYEQYV.

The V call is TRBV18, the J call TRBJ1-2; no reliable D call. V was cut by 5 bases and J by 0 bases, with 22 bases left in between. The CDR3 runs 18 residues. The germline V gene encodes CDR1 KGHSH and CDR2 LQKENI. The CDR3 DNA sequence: TGTGCCAGCTCATCTACCTGGGAAAGCCGTTTTGCTAACTATGGCTACACCTTC. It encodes CASSSTWESRFANYGYTF.

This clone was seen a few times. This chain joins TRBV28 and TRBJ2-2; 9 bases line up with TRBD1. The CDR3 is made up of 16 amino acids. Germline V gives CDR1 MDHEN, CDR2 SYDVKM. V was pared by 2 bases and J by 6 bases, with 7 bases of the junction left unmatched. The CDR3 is CASSLDDRGESGELFF. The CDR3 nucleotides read TGTGCCAGCAGTTTAGATGACAGGGGGGAGTCCGGGGAGCTGTTTTTT.

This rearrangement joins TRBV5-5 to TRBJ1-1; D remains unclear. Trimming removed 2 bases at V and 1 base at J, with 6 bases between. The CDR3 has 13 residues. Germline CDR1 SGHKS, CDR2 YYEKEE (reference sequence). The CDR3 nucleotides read TGTGCCAGCAGCTTAAGGCAGAACACTGAAGCTTTCTTT. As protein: CASSLRQNTEAFF.

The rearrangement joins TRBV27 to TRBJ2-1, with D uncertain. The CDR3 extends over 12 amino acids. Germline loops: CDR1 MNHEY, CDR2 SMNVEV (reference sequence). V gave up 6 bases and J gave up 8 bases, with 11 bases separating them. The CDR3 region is CASSRRHDEQFF. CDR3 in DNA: TGTGCCAGCAGCAGACGGCACGATGAGCAGTTCTTC.

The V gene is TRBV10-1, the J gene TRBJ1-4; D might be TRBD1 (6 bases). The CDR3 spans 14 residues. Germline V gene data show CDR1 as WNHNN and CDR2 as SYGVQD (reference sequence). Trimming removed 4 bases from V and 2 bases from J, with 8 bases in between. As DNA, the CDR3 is TGCGCCAGCAGTGCGGGGGCGACTAATGAAAAACTGTTTTTT. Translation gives CASSAGATNEKLFF.

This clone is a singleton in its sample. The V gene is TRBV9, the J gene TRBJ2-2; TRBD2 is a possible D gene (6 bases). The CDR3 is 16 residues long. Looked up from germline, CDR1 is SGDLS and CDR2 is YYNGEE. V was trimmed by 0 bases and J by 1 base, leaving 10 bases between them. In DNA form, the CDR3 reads TGTGCCAGCAGCGTAGGGAGGGCCCTGAACACCGGGGAGCTGTTTTTT. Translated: CASSVGRALNTGELFF.

The CDR3 is CASSVEAGGSNEQFF. CDR3 DNA sequence: TGTGCCAGCAGCGTAGAAGCGGGGGGGTCCAATGAGCAGTTCTTC. The rearrangement joins TRBV9 to TRBJ2-1; 10 bases agree with TRBD2. The germline V gene encodes CDR1 SGDLS and CDR2 YYNGEE. This CDR3 is built from 15 residues. V shed 0 bases and J 6 bases; nucleotides not matched to a gene: 3.

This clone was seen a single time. The CDR3 is CASSLVYGFDGVEQYF. The CDR3 DNA reads TGCGCCAGCAGCTTGGTATACGGGTTTGATGGCGTCGAGCAGTACTTC. This rearrangement joins TRBV5-1 to TRBJ2-7; no reliable D call. This CDR3 is 16 amino acids long. V lost 0 bases and J lost 6, with 19 bases in between. Germline-derived CDR1 and CDR2 are SGHRS and YFSETQ.

CDR3 sequence reads: CASSPNLRVNTGELFF. The CDR3 DNA follows: TGTGCCAGCAGTCCGAATTTGCGGGTGAACACCGGGGAGCTGTTTTTT. The chain is built from TRBV27 and TRBJ2-2; D is possibly TRBD2 (5 bases). The length of the CDR3 is 16 residues. The germline V and J ends were trimmed by 5 bases and 1 base, with 14 bases remaining between them. Germline V gene data show CDR1 as MNHEY and CDR2 as SMNVEV (reference sequence).

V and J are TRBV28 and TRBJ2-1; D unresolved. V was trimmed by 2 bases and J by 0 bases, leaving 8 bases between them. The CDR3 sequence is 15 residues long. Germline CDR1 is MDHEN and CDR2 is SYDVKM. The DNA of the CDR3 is TGTGCCAGCAGTTTAGGGTCCAGCTCCTACAATGAGCAGTTCTTC. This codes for CASSLGSSSYNEQFF.

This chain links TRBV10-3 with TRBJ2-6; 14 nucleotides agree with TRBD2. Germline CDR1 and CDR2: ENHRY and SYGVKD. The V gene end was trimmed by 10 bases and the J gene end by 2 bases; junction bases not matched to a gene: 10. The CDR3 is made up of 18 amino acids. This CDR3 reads CATAPGLAGGTGANVLTF. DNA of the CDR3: TGTGCCACCGCCCCCGGACTAGCGGGGGGAACTGGGGCCAACGTCCTGACTTTC.

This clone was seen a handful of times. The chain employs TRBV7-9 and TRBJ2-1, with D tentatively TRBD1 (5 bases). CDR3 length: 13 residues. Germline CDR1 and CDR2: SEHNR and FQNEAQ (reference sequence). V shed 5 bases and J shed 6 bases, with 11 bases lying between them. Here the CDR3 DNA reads TGTGCCAGCAGCCATTCTGGGGCCAATGAGCAGTTCTTC. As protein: CASSHSGANEQFF.

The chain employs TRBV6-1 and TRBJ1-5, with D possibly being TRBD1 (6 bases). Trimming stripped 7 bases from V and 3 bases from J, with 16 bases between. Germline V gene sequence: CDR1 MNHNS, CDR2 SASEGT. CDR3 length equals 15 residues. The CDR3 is CASTQGGGYNQPQHF. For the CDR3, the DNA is TGTGCCAGCACACAAGGGGGGGGCTACAATCAGCCCCAGCATTTT.

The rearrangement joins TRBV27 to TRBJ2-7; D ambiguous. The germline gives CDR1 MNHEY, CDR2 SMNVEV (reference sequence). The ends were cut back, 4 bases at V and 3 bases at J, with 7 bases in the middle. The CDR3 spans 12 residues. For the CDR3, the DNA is TGTGCCAGCAGTTCCGTTCGCTACGAGCAGTACTTC. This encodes CASSSVRYEQYF.

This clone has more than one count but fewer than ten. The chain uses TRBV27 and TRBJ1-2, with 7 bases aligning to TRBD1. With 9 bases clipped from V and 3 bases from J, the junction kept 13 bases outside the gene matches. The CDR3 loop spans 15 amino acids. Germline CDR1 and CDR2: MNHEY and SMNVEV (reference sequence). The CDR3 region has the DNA TGTGCCAGTTCCCACACAGGGGTTAGCTACTATGGCTACACCTTC. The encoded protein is CASSHTGVSYYGYTF.

CDR3: CASSLAPGGAGEQFF. The CDR3, as DNA: TGTGCCAGCAGCTTAGCCCCGGGGGGAGCGGGAGAGCAGTTCTTC. This chain uses TRBV7-2 with TRBJ2-1; 7 bases fit TRBD2. This CDR3 has 15 residues. Trimming at V came to 0 bases and at J to 10 bases, leaving 9 bases not matched to a gene. The germline CDR1 and CDR2 sequences are SGHTA and FQGNSA.